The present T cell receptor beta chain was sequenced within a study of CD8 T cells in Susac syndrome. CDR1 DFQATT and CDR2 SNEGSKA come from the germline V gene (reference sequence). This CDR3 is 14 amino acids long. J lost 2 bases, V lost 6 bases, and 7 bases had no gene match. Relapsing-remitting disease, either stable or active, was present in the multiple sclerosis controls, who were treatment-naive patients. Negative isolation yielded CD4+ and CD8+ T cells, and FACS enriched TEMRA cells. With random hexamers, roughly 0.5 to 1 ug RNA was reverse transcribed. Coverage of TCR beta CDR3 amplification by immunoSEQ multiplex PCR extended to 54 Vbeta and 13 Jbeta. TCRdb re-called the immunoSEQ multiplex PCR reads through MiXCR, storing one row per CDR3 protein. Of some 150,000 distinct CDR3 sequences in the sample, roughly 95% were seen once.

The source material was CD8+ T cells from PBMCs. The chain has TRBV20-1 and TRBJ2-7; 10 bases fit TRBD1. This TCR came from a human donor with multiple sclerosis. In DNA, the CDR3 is TGCAGTGCCAGCCGGGACAGGGGTCCCTACGAGCAGTACTTC. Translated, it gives CSASRDRGPYEQYF.